These 12 T cell receptor beta chains came from one sample sequenced in a study of T cells in Graves' hyperthyroidism and ophthalmopathy. The CDR3 regions of TCR beta were amplified from RNA transcripts. Using the HTBI primer set, a first-round RT-PCR was run on the TCR CDR3. MiXCR was run by TCRdb on the multiplex PCR reads, yielding one entry per CDR3 protein. The profile covers around 700,000 distinct CDR3 sequences, with around 40% appearing a single time and around 30% taken by the ten largest. Input material: blood. The receptors shown here come from a woman in her 40s with Graves' hyperthyroidism.

At least ten counts were recorded for this clonotype. The chain employs TRBV24-1 and TRBJ1-2; the match to TRBD1 covers 10 bases. Germline-derived CDR1 and CDR2 are KGHDR and SFDVKD. The CDR3 consists of 15 residues. The V gene end was trimmed by 4 bases and the J gene end by 7 bases; junction bases not matched to a gene: 8. CDR3 bases: TGTGCCACCAGTGAACCGACACGGACAGGGGGTGGCTACACCTTC. Translation gives CATSEPTRTGGGYTF.

The chain is built from TRBV29-1 and TRBJ2-7, with a weak D call TRBD2 (7 bases). The germline V gene encodes CDR1 SQVTM and CDR2 ANQGSEA. V gave up 7 bases and J gave up 4 bases, with 17 bases separating them. CDR3 length: 13 residues. CDR3 sequence: CSDGGGPPYEQYF. The CDR3 coding sequence is TGCAGCGATGGGGGGGGCCCACCGTACGAGCAGTACTTC.

This clonotype showed up many times. The chain couples TRBV10-2 to TRBJ2-7; 7 nucleotides align to TRBD1. Germline loops: CDR1 WSHSY, CDR2 SAAADI. This CDR3 comprises 12 residues. V was pared by 2 bases and J by 7 bases, with 2 bases of the junction left unmatched. The CDR3 region is CASSERGREQYF. DNA of the CDR3: TGCGCCAGCAGTGAGAGGGGGCGGGAGCAGTACTTC.

The V and J genes are TRBV7-2 and TRBJ2-6; D unclear. Per germline, CDR1 SGHTA and CDR2 FQGNSA. The V and J ends lost 3 bases and 3 bases respectively, with 9 bases between them. This CDR3 is 15 amino acids long. The CDR3: CASSFGRFGANVLTF. DNA of the CDR3: TGTGCCAGCAGCTTTGGAAGGTTTGGGGCCAACGTCCTGACTTTC.

This clonotype was recorded many times. The chain has TRBV15 and TRBJ1-1; D gene uncertain. Germline CDR1 is LNHNV and CDR2 is YYDKDF (reference sequence). V was trimmed by 5 bases and J by 0 bases, leaving 10 bases between them. There are 14 residues in the CDR3. CDR3: CATSGAYLNTEAFF. The DNA for the CDR3 is TGTGCCACCAGCGGAGCGTACCTGAACACTGAAGCTTTCTTT.

The chain has TRBV7-9 and TRBJ1-5; D gene uncertain. Germline CDR1 reads SEHNR; CDR2 reads FQNEAQ (reference sequence). Trimming took 4 bases from V and 4 from J, leaving 14 bases between them. CDR3 size: 15 residues. This CDR3 reads CASSSEVRPNQPQHF. The CDR3 DNA sequence: TGTGCCAGCAGCTCCGAAGTCAGACCTAATCAGCCCCAGCATTTT.

V usage is TRBV28 and J usage is TRBJ2-5, with TRBD2 as a possible D gene (6 bases). Trimming removed 3 bases at V and 3 bases at J, with 11 bases between. CDR1 is MDHEN and CDR2 is SYDVKM in the germline V gene. The CDR3 totals 14 residues. In nucleotides, the CDR3 is TGTGCCAGCAGTTTTATTTCGGGAGAAGAGACCCAGTACTTC. Translating gives CASSFISGEETQYF.

This chain connects TRBV2 to TRBJ2-6; D is perhaps TRBD2 (6 bases). Between the trimmed V and J ends, which lost 11 bases and 0 bases, there was a span of 14 bases. In germline, CDR1 is SNHLY, CDR2 FYNNEI. The length of the CDR3 is 15 residues. Here the CDR3 DNA reads TGTGCCTTCATCGCGGGGAACTCTGGGGCCAACGTCCTGACTTTC. Translation: CAFIAGNSGANVLTF.

The J gene is TRBJ2-7, the V gene TRBV5-1; D is undetermined. The V end lost 4 bases, the J end lost 5 bases, and 10 bases lay between the germline ends. Germline V lookup: CDR1 SGHRS, CDR2 YFSETQ. This CDR3 is 12 amino acids long. CDR3 DNA sequence: TGCGCCAGCAGCCAAGTGGGGAACGAGCAGTACTTC. This sequence encodes CASSQVGNEQYF. Looking up the rest from reference TRBV5-1 and TRBJ2-7 gives the full variable domain: KAGVTQTPRYLIKTRGQQVTLSCSPISGHRSVSWYQQTPGQGLQFLFEYFSETQRNKGNFPGRFSGRQFSNSRSEMNVSTLELGDSALYLCASSQVGNEQYFGPGTRLTVT.

In this sample, this clonotype turned up many times. This rearrangement joins TRBV29-1 to TRBJ1-1; weak D call: TRBD1 (5 bases). The germline V and J ends were trimmed by 5 bases and 4 bases, with 17 bases remaining between them. The CDR3 totals 14 residues. Germline V CDR1 and CDR2: SQVTM, ANQGSEA. The CDR3 bases are TGCAGCGTTTATGAGCGCGCGGGGGTCACTGAAGCTTTCTTT. Protein sequence: CSVYERAGVTEAFF.

This chain connects TRBV2 to TRBJ1-2; TRBD1 aligns across 12 bases. J was trimmed by 7 bases and V by 8 bases; bases with no gene match: 8. Germline CDR1 and CDR2: SNHLY and FYNNEI. The CDR3 is 14 amino acids. This CDR3 is CASVGTGGHGGYTF. The CDR3 nucleotides read TGTGCCAGCGTTGGGACAGGGGGCCACGGTGGCTACACCTTC.

This sequence joins TRBV5-1 and TRBJ1-1; D possibly corresponds to TRBD1 (5 bases). The length of the CDR3 is 14 residues. The germline gives CDR1 SGHRS, CDR2 YFSETQ. Trimming removed 0 bases at V and 11 bases at J, with 17 bases between. In DNA form, the CDR3 reads TGCGCCAGCAGCTTGGAAGGGACCCGGGGGTGGGCTTTCTTT. Residues: CASSLEGTRGWAFF.